The 4 T cell receptor beta chains in this list originate from one sample, sequenced in a study of blood T cell repertoires in COVID-19. Sequencing was performed with immunoSEQ multiplex PCR; in TCRdb, only in-frame clones are kept and a portion is missing. The profile shows around 200,000 clones, about nine tenths of them singletons. The material sequenced was peripheral blood. The source is a man between 18 and 29 years old with active or convalescent COVID-19.

This clone was seen just once. The V and J genes are TRBV30 and TRBJ1-2; 7 nucleotides match TRBD1. CDR3 length equals 13 residues. Germline CDR1 reads GTSNPN; CDR2 reads SVGIG (reference sequence). V gave up 6 bases and J gave up 8 bases; unmatched junction bases: 12. The CDR3 bases are TGTGCCTGCCGACAGGGACATATGAGGGGCTACACCTTC. This codes for CACRQGHMRGYTF. The full variable domain, its missing parts supplied by reference TRBV30 and TRBJ1-2, is SQTIHQWPATLVQPVGSPLSLECTVEGTSNPNLYWYRQAAGRGLQLLFYSVGIGQISSEVPQNLSASRPQDRQFILSSKKLLLSDSGFYLCACRQGHMRGYTFGSGTRLTVV.

This clone was counted a few times. The chain has TRBV1 and TRBJ2-7; the D segment call TRBD2 is taken from the table without a DNA check. TRBV1 is labeled a pseudogene. The CDR3 covers 15 residues. CDR3 loop: CTSSPAGSGRYEQYF. CDR3 nucleotides: TGCACCAGCAGCCCGGCGGGGTCGGGTCGCTACGAGCAGTACTTC.

The chain has TRBV30 and TRBJ1-6, with D possibly being TRBD1 (5 bases). V was trimmed by 5 bases and J by 5 bases, leaving 10 bases between them. There are 13 residues in the CDR3. CDR1 is GTSNPN and CDR2 is SVGIG in the germline V gene (reference sequence). CDR3 loop: CAWVGRDNSPLHF. CDR3 nucleotides: TGTGCCTGGGTCGGCAGGGATAATTCACCCCTCCACTTT. The entire variable domain, with the rest obtained from reference TRBV30 and TRBJ1-6, is as follows: SQTIHQWPATLVQPVGSPLSLECTVEGTSNPNLYWYRQAAGRGLQLLFYSVGIGQISSEVPQNLSASRPQDRQFILSSKKLLLSDSGFYLCAWVGRDNSPLHFGNGTRLTVT.

This rearrangement joins TRBV11-1 to TRBJ1-1, with D possibly being TRBD1 (5 bases). Deletions cut 5 bases from V and 4 bases from J, with 11 bases between. The CDR3 contains 13 residues. The germline CDR1 and CDR2 sequences are SGHAT and FQDESV (reference sequence). The CDR3 reads CASSPDRPTEAFF. The CDR3 nucleotides are TGTGCCAGCAGCCCCGACAGACCCACTGAAGCTTTCTTT.